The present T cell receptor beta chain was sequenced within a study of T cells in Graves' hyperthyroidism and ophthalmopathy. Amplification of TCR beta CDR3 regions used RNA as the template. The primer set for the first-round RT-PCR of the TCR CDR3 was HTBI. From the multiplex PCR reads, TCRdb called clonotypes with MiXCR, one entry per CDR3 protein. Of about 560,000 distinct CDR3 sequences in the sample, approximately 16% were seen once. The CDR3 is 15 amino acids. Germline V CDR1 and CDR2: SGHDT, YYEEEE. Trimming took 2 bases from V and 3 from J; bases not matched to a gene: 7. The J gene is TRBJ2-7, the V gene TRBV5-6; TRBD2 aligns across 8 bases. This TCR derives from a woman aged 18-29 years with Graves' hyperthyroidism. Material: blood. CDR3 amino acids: CASSLGPGLDYEQYF. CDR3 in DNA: TGTGCCAGCAGCTTAGGGCCGGGACTAGACTACGAGCAGTACTTC.